The present T cell receptor beta chain was sequenced within a study of T cells in Graves' hyperthyroidism and ophthalmopathy. It was uncontrolled infection, other autoimmune disease, pregnancy or lactation that excluded patients. The authors obtained PBMCs from around 10 ml of fresh peripheral blood. This CDR3 is built from 12 residues. Unmatched junction bases numbered 5, after V lost 2 bases and J lost 13 bases. Germline loops: CDR1 MDHEN, CDR2 SYDVKM. This clonotype was seen repeatedly, ten times or more. Template material for amplifying TCR beta CDR3 regions consisted of RNA transcripts. TCR CDR3 regions were first amplified by RT-PCR with HTBI primers. TCRdb reprocessed the multiplex PCR reads via MiXCR and lists one record per CDR3 protein. The data show about 420,000 distinct CDR3 sequences, about a sixth seen once.

This rearrangement joins TRBV28 to TRBJ2-1; 7 positions match TRBD2. This receptor was taken from a woman in her late teens or twenties with Graves' hyperthyroidism. The sequenced material came from blood. This chain's CDR3 is CASSLAGEQQFF. CDR3 nucleotides: TGTGCCAGCAGTTTAGCGGGGGAGCAACAGTTCTTC.